The 9 T cell receptor beta chains listed next were all sequenced from one sample in a study of cytomegalovirus exposure and HLA in healthy donors. The PCR used 60 Vbeta and 13 Jbeta primers. Clones were sequenced by immunoSEQ multiplex PCR, and TCRdb holds only the in-frame ones, with some missing. The sample lists about 160,000 clones; more than 80% were seen once. The specimen sequenced was PBMCs. These receptors were taken from a woman aged 25 to 39 in good health and CMV-seropositive.

CDR3 nucleotide sequence: TGCGCCAGCAGCATAGGACTCTTCACAGATACGCAGTATTTT. It translates to CASSIGLFTDTQYF. This chain links TRBV5-1 with TRBJ2-3; TRBD2 might be the D (5 bases). The V end lost 4 bases, the J end lost 2 bases, and 11 bases lay between the germline ends. The CDR3 spans 14 residues. Germline V lookup: CDR1 SGHRS, CDR2 YFSETQ. The complete variable domain, with remaining parts taken from reference TRBV5-1 and TRBJ2-3, reads KAGVTQTPRYLIKTRGQQVTLSCSPISGHRSVSWYQQTPGQGLQFLFEYFSETQRNKGNFPGRFSGRQFSNSRSEMNVSTLELGDSALYLCASSIGLFTDTQYFGPGTRLTVL.

The chain combines TRBV6-5 with TRBJ1-1; D may be TRBD1 (6 bases). Germline CDR1 MNHEY, CDR2 SVGAGI. The CDR3 sequence is 12 residues long. Trimming left V 5 bases short and J 8 bases short, with 12 bases between. The CDR3 reads CASSNRAAEAFF. The CDR3 region has the DNA TGTGCCAGCAGTAACAGGGCGGCAGAAGCTTTCTTT.

V usage is TRBV7-2 and J usage is TRBJ1-4; D uncertain. This CDR3 has 16 amino acids. Trimming stripped 1 base from V and 4 bases from J, with 13 bases between. Per the germline V gene, CDR1 is SGHTA and CDR2 is FQGNSA. CDR3 residues: CASSLGQDSFNEKLFF. DNA of the CDR3: TGTGCCAGCAGCTTAGGGCAGGACTCCTTTAATGAAAAACTGTTTTTT.

The chain uses TRBV4-3 and TRBJ1-2; 9 bases line up with TRBD1. Germline assignment: CDR1 LGHNA and CDR2 YSLEER. V lost 0 bases, J lost 3 bases, and 2 bases stayed unmatched. This CDR3 is 15 amino acids long. CDR3 residues: CASSQDRTGDYGYTF. The CDR3, as DNA: TGCGCCAGCAGCCAAGATAGGACAGGGGACTATGGCTACACCTTC.

The chain joins TRBV21-1 to TRBJ2-1; TRBD2, the table's D call, lacks a check against the DNA. TRBV21-1 is recorded as a pseudogene. The CDR3 runs 20 residues. The CDR3 spells CASSKGGLAGGPSLYNEQFF. As DNA, the CDR3 is TGTGCCAGCAGCAAAGGTGGACTAGCGGGGGGCCCTTCCCTCTACAATGAGCAGTTCTTC.

The CDR3: CATHRGYQETQYF. The CDR3 nucleotides are TGTGCCACCCACAGGGGATACCAAGAGACCCAGTACTTC. J is TRBJ2-5 and V is TRBV28; 7 nucleotides align to TRBD1. Germline CDR1 and CDR2: MDHEN and SYDVKM. The CDR3 length is 13 residues. V shed 10 bases, J shed 0 bases, and the junction held 5 bases outside the gene matches. Supplemented by reference TRBV28 and TRBJ2-5, the full variable domain reads DVKVTQSSRYLVKRTGEKVFLECVQDMDHENMFWYRQDPGLGLRLIYFSYDVKMKEKGDIPEGYSVSREKKERFSLILESASTNQTSMYLCATHRGYQETQYFGPGTRLLVL.

This clone was seen only once. This CDR3 reads CASSRQHYGYTF. The DNA of the CDR3 is TGTGCCAGCAGCCGACAGCACTATGGCTACACCTTC. The chain recombines TRBV5-6 with TRBJ1-2; D possibly corresponds to TRBD1 (5 bases). The length of the CDR3 is 12 residues. The ends were cut back, 4 bases at V and 3 bases at J, with 7 bases in the middle. Germline lookup yields CDR1 SGHDT and CDR2 YYEEEE.

The sample holds a few counts of this clone. This chain uses TRBV11-2 with TRBJ2-7, with D perhaps TRBD1 (5 bases). Looked up from germline, CDR1 is SGHAT and CDR2 is FQNNGV. V lost 2 bases and J lost 4, with 6 bases in between. The CDR3 sequence is 12 residues long. CDR3 DNA sequence: TGTGCCAGCAGCTTACAGGGTTACGAGCAGTACTTC. It specifies CASSLQGYEQYF.

CDR3 residues: CSVETSGGAGTQYF. DNA of the CDR3: TGCAGCGTTGAGACTAGCGGGGGGGCGGGTACGCAGTATTTT. The chain is built from TRBV29-1 and TRBJ2-3; 14 bases agree with TRBD2. Trimming cost V 3 bases and J 8 bases; bases outside gene matches: 4. Germline loops: CDR1 SQVTM, CDR2 ANQGSEA. The CDR3 runs to 14 residues.